The rows below give T cell receptor beta chains drawn from one sample of a study of cytomegalovirus exposure and HLA in healthy donors. Sequencing used immunoSEQ multiplex PCR; TCRdb keeps in-frame clones, though not all of them. The table includes about 210,000 clones, around three quarters detected once. Sequencing input: PBMCs. The receptor set was obtained from a woman in her twenties or thirties in good health and CMV-seropositive. The CDR3 runs from the conserved cysteine through the conserved F or W. D genes are given only for firm matches. Some rows mark clone size as missing; the rest say once, few, many or name a class of expanded clone.

V,D,size,J,DNA,CDR3
TRBV4-1,TRBD1,NA,TRBJ2-7,TGCGCCAGCAGCCACAAGGGACAGACCTACGAGCAGTACTTC,CASSHKGQTYEQYF
TRBV7-9,TRBD1,NA,TRBJ2-7,TGTGCCAGCAGTCAATCGACCGGACAGGCGCCCTCCCACGAGCAGTACTTC,CASSQSTGQAPSHEQYF
TRBV7-2,NA,NA,TRBJ2-5,TGTGCCAGCAGCTTAATGGGCAGGGCTTTTCAAGAGACCCAGTACTTC,CASSLMGRAFQETQYF
TRBV5-4,NA,NA,TRBJ1-2,TGTGCCAGCAGCGGTAACCGGGGTACTTATGGCTACACCTTC,CASSGNRGTYGYTF
TRBV28,NA,NA,TRBJ2-1,TGTGCCAGCGCCACCACCCGGGGGTCCTCCTACAATGAGCAGTTCTTC,CASATTRGSSYNEQFF
TRBV7-8,NA,NA,TRBJ1-5,TGTGCCAGCAGCCAAGACAACAGGGTCCGACAGCCCCAGCATTTT,CASSQDNRVRQPQHF
TRBV7-9,NA,few,TRBJ2-1,TGTTCCAGCAGCCACTTACAGGGTAGGGATGAGCAGTTCTTC,CSSSHLQGRDEQFF
TRBV19,NA,NA,TRBJ2-1,TGTGCCAGTAGTTCGGGTAATCGGTACAATGAGCAGTTCTTC,CASSSGNRYNEQFF
TRBV7-2,NA,NA,TRBJ2-7,TGTGCTAGCAGAGCACCGGGACACATTAACGAGCAGTACTTC,CASRAPGHINEQYF
TRBV7-8,TRBD1,NA,TRBJ2-1,TGTGCCAGCAGCCAGGACAGGGGAGGCAACAATGAGCAGTTCTTC,CASSQDRGGNNEQFF
TRBV6-1,NA,NA,TRBJ2-7,TGTGCCAGCAGGACTACGAGCAAGTACTTC,CASRTTSKYF
TRBV9,TRBD2,NA,TRBJ2-1,TGTGCCAGCAGCCCTACACCTAGCGGGGGGGATGAGCAGTTCTTC,CASSPTPSGGDEQFF
TRBV11-2,NA,NA,TRBJ2-5,TGTGCCAGCTCAGCGAGGCCCTTCGAGACCCAGTACTTC,CASSARPFETQYF
TRBV11-3,TRBD1,NA,TRBJ2-7,TGTGCCAGCAGCTTAGGACAGGGCCGCGGCGAGCAGTACTTC,CASSLGQGRGEQYF
TRBV4-1,TRBD2,NA,TRBJ2-1,TGCGCCAGCAGCCAAGAGGGAGCGGGAAACAATGAGCAGTTCTTC,CASSQEGAGNNEQFF
TRBV11-3,TRBD1,NA,TRBJ2-5,TGTGCCAGCAGCTCCCGGGACAGAGAGACCCAGTACTTC,CASSSRDRETQYF
TRBV28,TRBD1,NA,TRBJ2-3,TGTGCCAGCGCAGGACAGGGGGCAGATACGCAGTATTTT,CASAGQGADTQYF
TRBV10-3,NA,NA,TRBJ1-2,TGTGCCATCAGTGAGCGCAGCTATGGCTACACCTTC,CAISERSYGYTF
TRBV7-9,NA,once,TRBJ2-1,TGTGCCAGCAGCTTTGACGGGAGCAATGAGCAGTTCTTC,CASSFDGSNEQFF
TRBV7-9,NA,NA,TRBJ2-4,TGTGCCAGCAGCTTAGCGTGGGCGGGTGTAGCCAAAAACATTCAGTACTTC,CASSLAWAGVAKNIQYF
TRBV7-9,TRBD2,NA,TRBJ2-7,TGTGCCAGCAGCAAGGGGGGTCTAGCGGGGAACTACGAGCAGTACTTC,CASSKGGLAGNYEQYF
TRBV7-9,TRBD2,NA,TRBJ2-1,TGTGCCAGCAGCCCGACCCCGGGACTAGCGGAGAACAATGAGCAGTTCTTC,CASSPTPGLAENNEQFF
TRBV1,NA,NA,TRBJ2-7,TGCACCAGCAGCCCAGCCATCGGGGGGGCCCTCTACGAGCAGTACTTC,CTSSPAIGGALYEQYF
TRBV5-6,NA,NA,TRBJ1-2,TGTGCCAGCAGCTTAATACAGACCTATGGCTACACCTTC,CASSLIQTYGYTF
TRBV9,NA,NA,TRBJ1-1,TGTGCCAGCAGCGGGGCAGGGGCTCCTGCTGAAGCTTTCTTT,CASSGAGAPAEAFF
TRBV7-9,NA,NA,TRBJ2-7,TGTGCCAGCAGCTTGGAGGGGATCCCTAACCTCTACGAGCAGTACTTC,CASSLEGIPNLYEQYF
TRBV6-1,TRBD2,NA,TRBJ2-1,TGTGCCAGCAGTGAGATAGCGGGAGCATCCTACAATGAGCAGTTCTTC,CASSEIAGASYNEQFF
TRBV9,TRBD1,NA,TRBJ2-3,TGTGCCAGCAGCCCAAGGGGGCTGACAGATACGCAGTATTTT,CASSPRGLTDTQYF
TRBV7-3,TRBD1,NA,TRBJ1-1,TGTGCCAGCAGCTTAACCACAGGGGGTAGAACTGAAGCTTTCTTT,CASSLTTGGRTEAFF
TRBV6-1,TRBD1,NA,TRBJ1-5,TGTGCCAGCAGGACAGGGGGAGTATTCAATCAGCCCCAGCATTTT,CASRTGGVFNQPQHF
TRBV2,NA,NA,TRBJ2-7,TGTGCCAGCAGTGAGAGGGTGAGCTACGAGCAGTACTTC,CASSERVSYEQYF
TRBV30,NA,NA,TRBJ2-5,TGTGCCTGGAGTAACGCCCAGGGGATTCAAGAGACCCAGTACTTC,CAWSNAQGIQETQYF
TRBV7-8,NA,NA,TRBJ1-6,TGTGCCAGCAGCTTAGTGCGGGATTCACCCCTCCACTTT,CASSLVRDSPLHF
TRBV30,NA,NA,TRBJ2-5,TGTGCCTGGACCCGGGGTTGGGGAGAGACCCAGTACTTC,CAWTRGWGETQYF
TRBV5-1,NA,NA,TRBJ2-7,TGCGCCAGCAGCTTGGAAAGCACGAGCTCCTACGAGCAGTACTTC,CASSLESTSSYEQYF
TRBV30,TRBD2,NA,TRBJ2-5,TGTGCCTGGAGTCCGCGCCGGGGGGGTCAAGAGACCCAGTACTTC,CAWSPRRGGQETQYF
TRBV5-8,NA,NA,TRBJ1-2,TGTGCCAGCACGCGGGGGAACTATGGCTACACCTTC,CASTRGNYGYTF
TRBV19,NA,few,TRBJ2-6,TGTGCCAGTAGTATAGGTGGACAGCTGTTCTCTGGGGCCAACGTCCTGACTTTC,CASSIGGQLFSGANVLTF
TRBV28,NA,NA,TRBJ1-2,TGTGCCAGCTGGACAGAATTTAACTATGGCTACACCTTC,CASWTEFNYGYTF
TRBV7-8,NA,NA,TRBJ2-3,TGTGCCAGCACCAACTCAGGGGCCTCCGATACGCAGTATTTT,CASTNSGASDTQYF
TRBV6-5,NA,NA,TRBJ2-5,TGTGCCAGCAGTTACGGCGACAGGATGGAGACCCAGTACTTC,CASSYGDRMETQYF
TRBV7-2,TRBD2,NA,TRBJ2-7,TGTGCCAGCAGCCCTCTTTTGGTCAGGGAGGGTTGGGAGCAGTACTTC,CASSPLLVREGWEQYF
TRBV5-4,TRBD1,NA,TRBJ1-2,TGTGCCAGCAGCTCTACAGGGGAAGGCTATGGCTACACCTTC,CASSSTGEGYGYTF
TRBV28,NA,NA,TRBJ1-3,TGTGCCAGCAGTTTAGGGGCGGGAGGGACCATATATTTT,CASSLGAGGTIYF
TRBV2,NA,few,TRBJ1-1,TGTGCCAGCAGACTAGGACAGACGGGAAGGACTGAAGCTTTCTTT,CASRLGQTGRTEAFF
TRBV14,TRBD1,NA,TRBJ2-7,TGTGCCAGCAGCCAAGGGGGATTCGGGGACAGGGGAGGCGAGCAGTACTTC,CASSQGGFGDRGGEQYF
TRBV6-6,NA,NA,TRBJ1-3,TGTGCCAGCAGAACACAGCGAGGGACTGGAAACACCATATATTTT,CASRTQRGTGNTIYF
TRBV10-1,NA,NA,TRBJ2-2,TGCGCCAGCAATCGGAACGGGAGAGCGGGGGAGCTGTTTTTT,CASNRNGRAGELFF
TRBV4-1,TRBD2,NA,TRBJ2-1,TGCGCCAGCAGCCAAGGGGCGGGGGGTGGTTACAATGAGCAGTTCTTC,CASSQGAGGGYNEQFF
TRBV6-5,TRBD2,NA,TRBJ2-5,TGTGCCAGCAGTCCACCGGGGGGAGAAGGGTACTTC,CASSPPGGEGYF
TRBV13,NA,NA,TRBJ1-2,TGTGCCAGCAGCTTACAACAGGACTATGGCTACACCTTC,CASSLQQDYGYTF
TRBV6-5,TRBD1,NA,TRBJ1-1,TGTGCCAGCAGTAACGACAGGGAGGACACTGAAGCTTTCTTT,CASSNDREDTEAFF
TRBV6-5,TRBD1,NA,TRBJ2-7,TGTGCCAGCAGTAAGGGGACAGGCGCCTACGAGCAGTACTTC,CASSKGTGAYEQYF
TRBV7-9,NA,NA,TRBJ1-1,TGTGCCAGCAGCCTCCTGAGTAGGGGGGGTGAAGCTTTCTTT,CASSLLSRGGEAFF
TRBV7-9,NA,once,TRBJ2-7,TGTGCCAGCAGCCCCGACATAACCTACGAGCAGTACTTC,CASSPDITYEQYF